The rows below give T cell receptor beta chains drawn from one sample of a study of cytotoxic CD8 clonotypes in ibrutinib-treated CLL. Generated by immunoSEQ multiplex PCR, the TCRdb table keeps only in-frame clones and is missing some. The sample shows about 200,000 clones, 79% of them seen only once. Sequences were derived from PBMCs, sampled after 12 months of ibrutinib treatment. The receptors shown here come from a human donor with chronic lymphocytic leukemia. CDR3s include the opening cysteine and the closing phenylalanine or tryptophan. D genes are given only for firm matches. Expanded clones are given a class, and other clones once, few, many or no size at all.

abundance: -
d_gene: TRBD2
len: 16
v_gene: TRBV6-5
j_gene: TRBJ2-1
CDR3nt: TGTGCCAGCAGTTTCGTTAGCGGGGGCTCTTTTAATGAGCAGTTCTTC
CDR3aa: CASSFVSGGSFNEQFF

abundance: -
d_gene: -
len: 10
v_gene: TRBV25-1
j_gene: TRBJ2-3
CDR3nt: TGTGCCAGCAGGTCAGATACGCAGTATTTT
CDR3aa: CASRSDTQYF

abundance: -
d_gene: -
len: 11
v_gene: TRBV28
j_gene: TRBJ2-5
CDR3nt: TGTGCCAGCAGTCTGACGGGGACCCAGTACTTC
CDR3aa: CASSLTGTQYF

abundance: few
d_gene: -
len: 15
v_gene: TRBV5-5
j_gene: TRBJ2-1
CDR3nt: TGTGCCAGCAGCTTGGGCCGGCTGCCAAGCAATGAGCAGTTCTTC
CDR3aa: CASSLGRLPSNEQFF

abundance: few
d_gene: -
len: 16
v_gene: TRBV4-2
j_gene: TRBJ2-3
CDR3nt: TGTGCCAGCAGCCAAGGGGAGACGGGCCGGTCAGATACGCAGTATTTT
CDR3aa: CASSQGETGRSDTQYF

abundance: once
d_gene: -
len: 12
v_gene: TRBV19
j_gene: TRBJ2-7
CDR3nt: TGTGCCAGTAGTAACACATCCTACGAGCAGTACTTC
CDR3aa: CASSNTSYEQYF

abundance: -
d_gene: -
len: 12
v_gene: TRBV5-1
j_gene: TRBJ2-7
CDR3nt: TGCGCCAGCAGCTTCAACGCCTACGAGCAGTACTTC
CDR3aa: CASSFNAYEQYF

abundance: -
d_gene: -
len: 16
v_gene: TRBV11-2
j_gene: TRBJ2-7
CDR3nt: TGTGCCAGCAGCTTCGGACTATACCTACGCGACTACGAGCAGTACTTC
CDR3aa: CASSFGLYLRDYEQYF

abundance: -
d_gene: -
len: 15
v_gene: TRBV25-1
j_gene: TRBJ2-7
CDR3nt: TGTGCCAGCAGTAACACAGGGAGTAGCTCCTACGAGCAGTACTTC
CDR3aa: CASSNTGSSSYEQYF

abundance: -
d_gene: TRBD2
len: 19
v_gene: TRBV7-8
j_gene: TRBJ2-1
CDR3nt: TGTGCCAGCAGCTTAGTGGTAGCGGGAGGACTTTACTCCTACAATGAGCAGTTCTTC
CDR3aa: CASSLVVAGGLYSYNEQFF

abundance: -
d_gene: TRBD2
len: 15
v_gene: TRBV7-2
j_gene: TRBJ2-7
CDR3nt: TGTGCCAGCAGCCGGACTAGCGGGGGACTCTACGAGCAGTACTTC
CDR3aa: CASSRTSGGLYEQYF

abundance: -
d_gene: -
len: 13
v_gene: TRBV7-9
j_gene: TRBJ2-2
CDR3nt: TGTGCCAGCAGCAGGCAGGGTACCGGGGAGCTGTTTTTT
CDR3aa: CASSRQGTGELFF

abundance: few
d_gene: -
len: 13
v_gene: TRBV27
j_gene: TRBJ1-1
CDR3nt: TGTGCCAGCGCCTACTCGGGGAACACTGAAGCTTTCTTT
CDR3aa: CASAYSGNTEAFF